Listed here are 15 T cell receptor beta chains from one sample, sequenced in a study of T cell clusters in autoimmune cytopenias. One tube held mixed TRB-A and TRB-B primer pools for touch-down PCR. TCRdb re-called the multiplex PCR reads and catalogs CDR3 proteins one per entry, DNA excluded. Its clone listing holds 9,000 to 13,000 distinct CDR3 sequences. About 39,000 genome equivalents of blood DNA were amplified for TRB. Another study also made use of these data, one on T cell repertoires in aging, cancer and after chemotherapy.

The source material was peripheral blood. These receptors all come from a human donor in good health.

This clonotype is classed as medium-sized by frequency. This sequence joins TRBV6-1 and TRBJ1-2. This CDR3 spans 13 amino acids. Germline CDR1 MNHNS, CDR2 SASEGT. The CDR3 region is CASSQAGWYGYTF.

This rearrangement joins TRBV6-2 or TRBV6-3 to TRBJ2-1; the D call from TCRdb, TRBD2, cannot be confirmed without DNA. Germline CDR1 MNHEY, CDR2 SVGEGT. The CDR3 extends over 16 amino acids. The CDR3 loop is CASSYVAGGLHNEQFF.

The V call is TRBV5-1, the J call TRBJ2-1; the TRBD2 assignment by TCRdb is unverifiable without DNA. Germline V gives CDR1 SGHRS, CDR2 YFSETQ. This CDR3 is built from 15 residues. CDR3 protein: CASSLEGYLYNEQFF.

By frequency, this clonotype registers medium-sized (0.01 to 0.1%). The V gene is TRBV20-1, the J gene TRBJ2-3. Germline assignment: CDR1 DFQATT and CDR2 SNEGSKA (reference sequence). CDR3 length equals 12 residues. CDR3 amino acids: CSAGLAPDTQYF.

The rearrangement links TRBV29-1 to TRBJ2-3; the D call from TCRdb, TRBD2, cannot be confirmed without DNA. The CDR3 extends over 15 amino acids. Germline values: CDR1 SQVTM, CDR2 ANQGSEA. CDR3 amino acids: CSVTSSGESTDTQYF.

The rearrangement links TRBV5-4 to TRBJ2-2; as DNA is missing, the TRBD1 call by TCRdb cannot be tested. Germline V gene lookup returns CDR1 SGHNT and CDR2 YYREEE (reference sequence). CDR3 length: 14 amino acids. The CDR3 loop is CASTPQGATGELFF.

V and J are TRBV27 and TRBJ1-6. The CDR3 is made up of 12 amino acids. Germline values: CDR1 MNHEY, CDR2 SMNVEV (reference sequence). The CDR3 is CASRDGNSPLHF.

V is TRBV5-1 and J is TRBJ2-7; TCRdb picks TRBD1, but there is no DNA to check that call. CDR1 SGHRS and CDR2 YFSETQ come from the germline V gene. CDR3 length: 18 residues. The chain's CDR3 is CASSLLTSVGTGSYEQYF.

The J gene is TRBJ1-1, the V gene TRBV6-6; without DNA, the TCRdb call of TRBD1 cannot be checked. Germline CDR1 and CDR2: MNHNY and SVGAGI (reference sequence). This CDR3 spans 15 amino acids. The CDR3 here is CASSPSGRRGTEAFF.

The J gene is TRBJ1-4, the V gene TRBV6-5; TCRdb reports TRBD1, a call that lacks DNA to check it against. The V gene's germline CDR1 is MNHEY and CDR2 SVGAGI. The CDR3 sequence is 17 residues long. This chain's CDR3 is CASSRTPPGATNEKLFF.

This clonotype shows up as medium-sized by frequency. The gene calls are TRBV20-1 and TRBJ2-2; the D call of TRBD1 rests on TCRdb alone, since no DNA is present to check it. Germline CDR1 and CDR2: DFQATT and SNEGSKA (reference sequence). The CDR3 is 14 residues long. The CDR3 loop reads CSANQDRSGGELFF.

CDR3 sequence: CASSRDRRPTNSPLHF. The rearrangement uses TRBV5-6 and TRBJ1-6. Germline V lookup: CDR1 SGHDT, CDR2 YYEEEE. This CDR3 comprises 16 residues.

This clonotype ranks as medium-sized (0.01 to 0.1%) in terms of frequency. The chain combines TRBV20-1 with TRBJ1-3. The CDR3 length is 13 residues. The germline gives CDR1 DFQATT, CDR2 SNEGSKA (reference sequence). The CDR3 here is CSAGDSSGNTIYF.

The chain has TRBV28 and TRBJ1-2; TCRdb lists TRBD1, though no DNA is available to test this call. In germline, CDR1 is MDHEN, CDR2 SYDVKM. The CDR3 is made up of 19 amino acids. The chain's CDR3 is CASSNAVRTGSVGRYGYTF.

The chain has TRBV7-2 and TRBJ2-3; with no DNA, the TCRdb D assignment of TRBD2 cannot be verified. CDR1 is SGHTA, CDR2 FQGNSA, per germline. The length of the CDR3 is 18 residues. This chain's CDR3 is CASSSGTSGGWHTDTQYF.